The subject of this entry is one TCR beta chain. Trimming cost V 3 bases and J 0 bases; bases outside gene matches: 9. Germline V gene lookup returns CDR1 SGHNT and CDR2 YENEEA. The CDR3 is 18 residues long. The sample originates from a study of T cell changes during pregnancy in multiple sclerosis. Measured with immunoSEQ multiplex PCR; TCRdb has only the in-frame clones, and not every one. The repertoire holds about 46,000 clones, approximately 90% seen once, with around 0.4% in the top ten. The chain has TRBV11-3 and TRBJ2-1, with TRBD2 matching 9 bases. This receptor was identified in a female donor in good health, enrolled as a control in a pregnancy study. Sequencing was performed on CD4+ T cells from peripheral blood mononuclear cells, taken in the second trimester of pregnancy. The CDR3 spells CASSFAIAGAYSYNEQFF. The DNA for the CDR3 is TGTGCCAGCAGCTTCGCCATAGCGGGGGCCTACTCCTACAATGAGCAGTTCTTC. Full variable domain (remainder filled in from reference TRBV11-3 and TRBJ2-1): EAGVVQSPRYKIIEKKQPVAFWCNPISGHNTLYWYLQNLGQGPELLIRYENEEAVDDSQLPKDRFSAERLKGVDSTLKIQPAELGDSAVYLCASSFAIAGAYSYNEQFFGPGTRLTVL.